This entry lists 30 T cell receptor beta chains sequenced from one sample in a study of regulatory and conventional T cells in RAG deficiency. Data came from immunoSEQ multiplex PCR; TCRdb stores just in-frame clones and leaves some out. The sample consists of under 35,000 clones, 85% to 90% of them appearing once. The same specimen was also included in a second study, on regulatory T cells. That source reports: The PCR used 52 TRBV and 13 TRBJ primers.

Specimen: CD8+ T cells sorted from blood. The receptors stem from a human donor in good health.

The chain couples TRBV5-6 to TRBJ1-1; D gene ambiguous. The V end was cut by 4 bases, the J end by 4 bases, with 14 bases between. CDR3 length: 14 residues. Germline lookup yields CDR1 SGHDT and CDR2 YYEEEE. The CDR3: CASSPEVGSTEAFF. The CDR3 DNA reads TGTGCCAGCAGCCCCGAGGTGGGCAGCACTGAAGCTTTCTTT.

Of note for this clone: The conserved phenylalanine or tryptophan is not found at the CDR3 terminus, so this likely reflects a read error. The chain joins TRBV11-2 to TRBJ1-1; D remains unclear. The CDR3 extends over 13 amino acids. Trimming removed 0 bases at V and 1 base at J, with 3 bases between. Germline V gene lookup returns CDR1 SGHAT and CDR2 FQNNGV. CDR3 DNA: TGTGCCAGCAGCTTAGATGGGAACACTGAAGCTTTCTCT. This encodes CASSLDGNTEAFS.

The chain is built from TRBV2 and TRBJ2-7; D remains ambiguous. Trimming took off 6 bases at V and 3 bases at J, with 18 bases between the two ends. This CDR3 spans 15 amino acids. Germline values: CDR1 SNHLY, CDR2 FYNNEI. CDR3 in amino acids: CASSSPIGNFYEQYF. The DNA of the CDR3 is TGTGCCAGCAGCTCTCCGATCGGAAACTTCTACGAGCAGTACTTC.

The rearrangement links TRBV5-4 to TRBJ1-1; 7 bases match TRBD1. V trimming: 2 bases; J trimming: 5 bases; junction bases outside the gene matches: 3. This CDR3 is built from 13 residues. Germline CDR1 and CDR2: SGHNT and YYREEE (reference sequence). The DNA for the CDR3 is TGTGCCAGCAGCTTTACAGGGGAAACTGAAGCTTTCTTT. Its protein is CASSFTGETEAFF.

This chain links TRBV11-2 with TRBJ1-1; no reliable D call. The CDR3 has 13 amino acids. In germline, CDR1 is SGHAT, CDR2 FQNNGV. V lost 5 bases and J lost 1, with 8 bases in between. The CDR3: CASSLEANTEAFF. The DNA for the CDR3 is TGTGCCAGCAGCCTCGAGGCGAACACTGAAGCTTTCTTT. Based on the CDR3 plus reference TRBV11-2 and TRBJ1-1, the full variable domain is EAGVAQSPRYKIIEKRQSVAFWCNPISGHATLYWYQQILGQGPKLLIQFQNNGVVDDSQLPKDRFSAERLKGVDSTLKIQPAKLEDSAVYLCASSLEANTEAFFGQGTRLTVV.

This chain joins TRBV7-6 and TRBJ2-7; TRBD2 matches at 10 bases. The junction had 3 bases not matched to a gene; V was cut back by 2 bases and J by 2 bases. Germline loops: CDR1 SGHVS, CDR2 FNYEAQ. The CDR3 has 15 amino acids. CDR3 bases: TGTGCCAGCAGCTTAAGCGGGGGGGCACCCTACGAGCAGTACTTC. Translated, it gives CASSLSGGAPYEQYF.

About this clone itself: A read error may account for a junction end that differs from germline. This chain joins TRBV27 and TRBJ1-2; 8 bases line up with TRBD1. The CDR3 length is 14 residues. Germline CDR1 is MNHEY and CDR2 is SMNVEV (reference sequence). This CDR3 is CASGLPGTGYGYIF. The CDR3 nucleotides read TGTGCCAGCGGCCTCCCCGGGACAGGCTATGGCTACATCTTC.

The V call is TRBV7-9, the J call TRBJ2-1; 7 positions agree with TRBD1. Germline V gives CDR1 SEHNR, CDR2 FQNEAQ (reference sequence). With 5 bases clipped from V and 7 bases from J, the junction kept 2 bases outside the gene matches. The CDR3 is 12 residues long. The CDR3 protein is CASSPGGNEQFF. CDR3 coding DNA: TGTGCCAGCAGCCCAGGGGGTAATGAGCAGTTCTTC. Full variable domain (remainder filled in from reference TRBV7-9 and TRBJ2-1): DTGVSQNPRHKITKRGQNVTFRCDPISEHNRLYWYRQTLGQGPEFLTYFQNEAQLEKSRLLSDRFSAERPKGSFSTLEIQRTEQGDSAMYLCASSPGGNEQFFGPGTRLTVL.

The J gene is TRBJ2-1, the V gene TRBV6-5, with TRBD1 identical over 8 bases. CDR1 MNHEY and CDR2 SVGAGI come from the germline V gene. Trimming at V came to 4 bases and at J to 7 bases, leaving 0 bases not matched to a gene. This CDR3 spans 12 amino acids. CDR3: CASSWTGNEQFF. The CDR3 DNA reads TGTGCCAGCAGTTGGACAGGGAATGAGCAGTTCTTC.

As DNA, the CDR3 is TGTGCCAGCAGCTTGGGGACGGCAGACCCGCGCGAGCAGTACTTC. Protein product: CASSLGTADPREQYF. The gene calls are TRBV5-6 and TRBJ2-7, with D hard to call. Per the germline V gene, CDR1 is SGHDT and CDR2 is YYEEEE. This CDR3 is built from 15 residues. V was trimmed by 0 bases and J by 6 bases, leaving 16 bases between them.

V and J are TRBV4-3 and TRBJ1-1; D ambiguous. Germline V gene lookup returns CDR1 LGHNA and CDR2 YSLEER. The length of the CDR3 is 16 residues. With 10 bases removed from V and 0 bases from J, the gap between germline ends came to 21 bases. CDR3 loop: CAILLIQTRMNTEAFF. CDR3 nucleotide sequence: TGCGCCATCCTACTGATCCAGACCCGCATGAACACTGAAGCTTTCTTT.

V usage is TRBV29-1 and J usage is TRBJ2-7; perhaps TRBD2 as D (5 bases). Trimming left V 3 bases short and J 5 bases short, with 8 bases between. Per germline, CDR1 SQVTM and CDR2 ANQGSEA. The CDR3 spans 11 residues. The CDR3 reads CSVDAGNEQYF. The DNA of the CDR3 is TGCAGCGTTGATGCCGGGAACGAGCAGTACTTC.

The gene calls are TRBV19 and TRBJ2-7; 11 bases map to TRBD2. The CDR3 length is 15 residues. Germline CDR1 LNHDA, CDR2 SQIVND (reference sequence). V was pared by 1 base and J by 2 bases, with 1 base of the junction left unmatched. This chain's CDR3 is CASSIGLAGTYEQYF. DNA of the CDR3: TGTGCCAGTAGTATAGGACTAGCGGGGACCTACGAGCAGTACTTC.

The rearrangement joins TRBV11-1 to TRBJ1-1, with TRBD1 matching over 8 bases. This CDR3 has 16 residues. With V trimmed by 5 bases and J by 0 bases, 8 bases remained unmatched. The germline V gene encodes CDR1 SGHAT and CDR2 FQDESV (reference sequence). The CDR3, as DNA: TGTGCCAGCAGCCCGACAGGGGCGAAAATGAACACTGAAGCTTTCTTT. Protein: CASSPTGAKMNTEAFF.

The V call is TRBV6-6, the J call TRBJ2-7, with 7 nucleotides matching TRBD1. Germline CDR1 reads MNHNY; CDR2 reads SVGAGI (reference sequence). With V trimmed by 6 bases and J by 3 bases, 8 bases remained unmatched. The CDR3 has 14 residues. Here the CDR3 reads CASRPDRTNYEQYF. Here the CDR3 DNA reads TGTGCCAGCAGACCGGACAGGACAAACTACGAGCAGTACTTC.

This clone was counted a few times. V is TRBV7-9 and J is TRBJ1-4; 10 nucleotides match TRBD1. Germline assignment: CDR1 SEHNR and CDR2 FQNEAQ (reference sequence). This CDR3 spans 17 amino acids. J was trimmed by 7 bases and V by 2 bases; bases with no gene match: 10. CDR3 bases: TGTGCCAGCAGCTTATGGGGCGACGGGACAGGGGCTGAAAAACTGTTTTTT. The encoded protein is CASSLWGDGTGAEKLFF.

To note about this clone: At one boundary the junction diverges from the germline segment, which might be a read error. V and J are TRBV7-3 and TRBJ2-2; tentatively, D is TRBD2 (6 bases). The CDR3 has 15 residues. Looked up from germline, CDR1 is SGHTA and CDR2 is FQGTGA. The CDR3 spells CASSSRSSGNGGLFF. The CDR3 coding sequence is TGTGCCAGCAGCTCCCGTTCGTCGGGGAACGGGGGGCTGTTTTTT.

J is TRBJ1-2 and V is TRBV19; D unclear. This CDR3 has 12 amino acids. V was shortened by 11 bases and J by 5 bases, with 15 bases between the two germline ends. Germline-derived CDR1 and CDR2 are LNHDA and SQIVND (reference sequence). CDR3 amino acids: CASNEGIYGYTF. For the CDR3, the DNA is TGTGCCTCCAATGAAGGCATTTATGGCTACACCTTC. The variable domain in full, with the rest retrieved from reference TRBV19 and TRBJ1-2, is DGGITQSPKYLFRKEGQNVTLSCEQNLNHDAMYWYRQDPGQGLRLIYYSQIVNDFQKGDIAEGYSVSREKKESFPLTVTSAQKNPTAFYLCASNEGIYGYTFGSGTRLTVV.

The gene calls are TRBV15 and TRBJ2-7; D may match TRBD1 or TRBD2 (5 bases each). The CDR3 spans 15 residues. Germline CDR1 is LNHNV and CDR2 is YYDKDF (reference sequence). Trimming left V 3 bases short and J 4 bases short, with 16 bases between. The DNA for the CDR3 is TGTGCCACCAGCAGTGGGGCCAGGGAGACTTACGAGCAGTACTTC. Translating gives CATSSGARETYEQYF.

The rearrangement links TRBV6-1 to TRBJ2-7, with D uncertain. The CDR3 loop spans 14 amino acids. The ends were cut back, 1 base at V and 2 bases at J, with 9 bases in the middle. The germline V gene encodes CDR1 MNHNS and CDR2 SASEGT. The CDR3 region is CASSEGDWPYEQYF. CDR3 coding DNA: TGTGCCAGCAGTGAAGGCGACTGGCCCTACGAGCAGTACTTC.

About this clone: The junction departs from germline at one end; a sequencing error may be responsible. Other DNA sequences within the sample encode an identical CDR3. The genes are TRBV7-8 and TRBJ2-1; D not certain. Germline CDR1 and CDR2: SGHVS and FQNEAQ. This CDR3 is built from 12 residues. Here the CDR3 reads CASTLLNNEQFF. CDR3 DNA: TGTGCCAGCACCTTACTAAACAATGAGCAGTTCTTC.

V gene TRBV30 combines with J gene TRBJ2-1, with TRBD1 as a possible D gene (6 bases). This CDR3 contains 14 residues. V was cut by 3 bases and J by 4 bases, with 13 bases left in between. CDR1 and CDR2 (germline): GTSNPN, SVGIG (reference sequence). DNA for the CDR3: TGTGCCTGGAGCGCCGACAGGTTATACAATGAGCAGTTCTTC. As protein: CAWSADRLYNEQFF.

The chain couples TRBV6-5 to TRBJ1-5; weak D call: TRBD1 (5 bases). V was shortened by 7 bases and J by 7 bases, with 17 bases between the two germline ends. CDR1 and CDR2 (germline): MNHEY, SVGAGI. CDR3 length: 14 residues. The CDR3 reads CASIFREGYQPQHF. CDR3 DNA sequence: TGTGCCAGCATTTTCAGGGAGGGTTACCAGCCCCAGCATTTT.

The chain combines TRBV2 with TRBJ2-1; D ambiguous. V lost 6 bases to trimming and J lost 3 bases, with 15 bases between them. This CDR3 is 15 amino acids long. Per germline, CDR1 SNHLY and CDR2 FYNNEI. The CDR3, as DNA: TGTGCCAGCAGGGCACTCATAAACGTCTACAATGAGCAGTTCTTC. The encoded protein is CASRALINVYNEQFF.

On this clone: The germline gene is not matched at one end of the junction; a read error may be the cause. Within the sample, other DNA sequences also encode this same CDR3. The CDR3 here is CAIMPGQGHEQYF. For the CDR3, the DNA is TGTGCCATCATGCCGGGACAGGGGCACGAGCAGTATTTC. J is TRBJ2-7 and V is TRBV10-3; 10 positions match TRBD1. The CDR3 length is 13 residues. Germline loops: CDR1 ENHRY, CDR2 SYGVKD.

This CDR3 is CASSSNGLGEGTDTQYF. The CDR3 DNA is TGTGCCAGCAGCTCCAACGGACTAGGAGAGGGCACAGATACGCAGTATTTT. The V call is TRBV7-3, the J call TRBJ2-3, with TRBD2 matching over 7 bases. The junction had 11 bases not matched to a gene; V was cut back by 4 bases and J by 1 base. CDR1 and CDR2 (germline): SGHTA, FQGTGA. The CDR3 spans 17 residues.

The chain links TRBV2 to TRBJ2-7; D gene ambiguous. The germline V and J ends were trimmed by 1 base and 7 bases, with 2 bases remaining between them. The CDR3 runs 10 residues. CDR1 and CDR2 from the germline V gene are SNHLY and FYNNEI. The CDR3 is CASSEGEQYF. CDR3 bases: TGTGCCAGCAGTGAAGGAGAGCAGTACTTC.

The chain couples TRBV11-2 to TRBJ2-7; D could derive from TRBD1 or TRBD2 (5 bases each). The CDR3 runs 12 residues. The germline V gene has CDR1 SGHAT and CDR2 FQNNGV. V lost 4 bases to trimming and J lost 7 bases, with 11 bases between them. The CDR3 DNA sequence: TGTGCCAGCAGCTCAGGGAGTTTAGAGCAGTACTTC. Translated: CASSSGSLEQYF.

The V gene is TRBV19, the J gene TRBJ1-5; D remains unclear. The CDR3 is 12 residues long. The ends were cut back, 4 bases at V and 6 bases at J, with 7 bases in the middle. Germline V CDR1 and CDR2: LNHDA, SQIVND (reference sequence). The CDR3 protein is CASSRLGQPQHF. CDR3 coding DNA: TGTGCCAGTAGTAGACTCGGTCAGCCCCAGCATTTT. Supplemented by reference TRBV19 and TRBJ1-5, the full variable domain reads DGGITQSPKYLFRKEGQNVTLSCEQNLNHDAMYWYRQDPGQGLRLIYYSQIVNDFQKGDIAEGYSVSREKKESFPLTVTSAQKNPTAFYLCASSRLGQPQHFGDGTRLSIL.

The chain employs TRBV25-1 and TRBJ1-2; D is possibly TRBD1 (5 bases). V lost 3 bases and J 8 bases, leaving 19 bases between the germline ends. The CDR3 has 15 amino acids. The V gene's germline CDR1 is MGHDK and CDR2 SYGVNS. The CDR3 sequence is CASSDSPGTHEGYTF. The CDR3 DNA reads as TGTGCCAGCAGTGACTCCCCCGGGACCCATGAAGGCTACACCTTC.